This TCR beta chain comes out of a study of blood T cell repertoires in COVID-19. Study details: In each case, the material was cDNA or gDNA derived from T cells, B-cell-depleted T cells, or PBMCs.

CDR3 length equals 16 residues. V shed 5 bases, J shed 6 bases, and the junction held 6 bases outside the gene matches. Germline values: CDR1 SGHTA, CDR2 FQGNSA. Across about two dozen US areas, participants ranged in age from about 18 to 100 years. Recovered participants had two consecutive negative NP/OP PCR tests, healthcare professional clearance, or symptom resolution. TCRdb keeps only in-frame clones here, not all; method: immunoSEQ multiplex PCR. The sample consists of about 230,000 clones, about 85% of them appearing once. The sequencing sample was made of PBMCs or T cells enriched from blood (not recorded which). V is TRBV7-2 and J is TRBJ2-1; TRBD2 agrees at 14 bases. This clonotype was obtained from a man aged 30 to 45 who had recovered from COVID-19. For the CDR3, the DNA is TGTGCCAGCAGCCCATACGGGACTAGCGGGGGCAATGAGCAGTTCTTC. It specifies CASSPYGTSGGNEQFF.